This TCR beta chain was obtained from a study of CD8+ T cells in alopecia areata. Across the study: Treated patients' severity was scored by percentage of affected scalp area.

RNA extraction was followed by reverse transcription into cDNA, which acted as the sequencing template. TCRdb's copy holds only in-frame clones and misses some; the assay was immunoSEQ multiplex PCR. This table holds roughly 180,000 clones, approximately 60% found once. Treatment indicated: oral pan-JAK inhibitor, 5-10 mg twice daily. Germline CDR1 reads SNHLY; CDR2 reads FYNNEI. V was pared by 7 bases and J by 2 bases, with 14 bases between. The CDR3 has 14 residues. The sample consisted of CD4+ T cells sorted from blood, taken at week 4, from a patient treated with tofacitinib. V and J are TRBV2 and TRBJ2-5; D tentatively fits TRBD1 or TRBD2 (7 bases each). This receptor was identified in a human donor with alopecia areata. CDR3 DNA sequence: TGTGCCAGCACCCAGGGGGGGGGACAAGAGACCCAGTACTTC. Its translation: CASTQGGGQETQYF.